This T cell receptor beta chain was sequenced for a study of T cell repertoires in cytomegalovirus infection. Looking at the study overall: Public TCR beta signature analysis indicated the presence of both CMV infection and matching HLA type.

Regarding the study as a whole: In two of eight donors, the top clonotype was HLA-C-restricted CMV-specific. Summed public TCR beta family frequency identified CMV carriers bearing the relevant HLA.

The CDR3 consists of 13 residues. V lost 6 bases and J lost 2; bases outside the gene matches: 3. Germline CDR1 SNHLY, CDR2 FYNNEI. In TCRdb, the reads were re-called with MiXCR into one record per CDR3 protein. Here the sample spans fewer than 1,000,000 distinct CDR3 sequences, roughly 30% being singletons. In regard to this clonotype: Its antigen remains unknown.

This TCR derives from a human donor in good health (CMV status not recorded). Some clones in this sample may be carry-over from other donors' samples. Source: cultured CD8+ T cells from PBMCs, taken from culture after CMV antigen stimulation. This chain links TRBV2 with TRBJ2-7, with 8 bases matching TRBD1. The CDR3 DNA reads TGTGCCAGCAGGGACAGGGTCCCCTACGAGCAGTACTTC. This sequence encodes CASRDRVPYEQYF.